This T cell receptor beta chain was observed in a study of OX40 agonist ivuxolimab in advanced cancers. In the study overall: The study gave patients intravenous ivuxolimab at 0.01 to 10 mg/kg every 2 weeks.

The repertoire was sequenced with immunoSEQ multiplex PCR; TCRdb's copy has only in-frame clones and lacks some. The sample consists of about 83,000 clones, about four fifths of them appearing once. The CDR3 contains 11 residues. Trimming shortened V by 11 bases and J by 11 bases, and 18 bases separated the two germline ends. Germline-derived CDR1 and CDR2 are LNHDA and SQIVND (reference sequence). Study results and limitations: Among patients with partial responses at 0.1-3.0 mg/kg, clonal expansion was among the lowest.

This clone was seen only a few times. What it recognizes is unknown. The specimen was CD4+ or CD8+ T cells sorted from blood, collected in a trial of the OX40 agonist ivuxolimab. The chain joins TRBV19 to TRBJ1-1; weak D call: TRBD1 (5 bases). This clonotype was sampled from an adult with an advanced solid tumor such as melanoma, head and neck, liver or kidney cancer. Written as DNA, the CDR3 is TGTGCCTGCCGGGACCGCGTGTATGCTTTCTTT. The encoded protein is CACRDRVYAFF. The variable domain in full, completed from reference TRBV19 and TRBJ1-1, reads DGGITQSPKYLFRKEGQNVTLSCEQNLNHDAMYWYRQDPGQGLRLIYYSQIVNDFQKGDIAEGYSVSREKKESFPLTVTSAQKNPTAFYLCACRDRVYAFFGQGTRLTVV.